Listed below are T cell receptor beta chains from one sample, sequenced in a study of control samples from healthy donors and cancer patients. This table comes from immunoSEQ multiplex PCR, and its TCRdb copy is limited to in-frame clones, with some not included. The profile shows just over 30,000 clones, roughly 94% of them singletons. The sequenced sample was blood. These receptors were collected from a man in his 60s in good health. Each CDR3 is given with its conserved first and last residue. Fields, in order: clone size, J gene, CDR3 length, V gene, D gene, CDR3 protein, CDR3 DNA. D genes are given only for firm matches. A row's size may be missing; if present it is once, few, many or a size class.

once TRBJ2-5 14 TRBV12-1 - CASSGPGPIETQYF TGTGCCAGCAGCGGACCCGGGCCTATAGAGACCCAGTACTTC
once TRBJ2-1 13 TRBV29-1 - CSAKGSSYNEQFF TGCAGCGCTAAGGGTAGCTCCTACAATGAGCAGTTCTTC
few TRBJ1-1 12 TRBV29-1 - CSVLPGNTEAFF TGCAGCGTCCTTCCTGGGAACACTGAAGCTTTCTTT
- TRBJ1-6 14 TRBV6-5 TRBD1 CASVRGLNNSPLHF TGTGCCAGTGTCAGGGGGCTCAATAATTCACCCCTCCACTTT
- TRBJ1-3 17 TRBV16 - CASSQTLTDNSGNTIYF TGTGCCAGCAGCCAAACCCTGACGGACAACTCTGGAAACACCATATATTTT
once TRBJ1-1 13 TRBV12-3/TRBV12-4 - CASSFDYNTEAFF TGTGCCAGCAGTTTCGATTATAACACTGAAGCTTTCTTT
- TRBJ2-5 15 TRBV7-2 - CASSLGFTDWETQYF TGTGCCAGCAGCTTAGGCTTCACAGATTGGGAGACCCAGTACTTC
- TRBJ2-6 17 TRBV27 - CASSLSTQGPGANVLTF TGTGCCAGCAGTTTATCTACCCAAGGGCCTGGGGCCAACGTCCTGACTTTC
- TRBJ2-4 16 TRBV5-5 TRBD2 CASSWEYRTSGNIQYF TGTGCCAGCAGCTGGGAATACCGGACTAGCGGTAACATTCAGTACTTC
- TRBJ2-7 15 TRBV30 TRBD1 CAYGGTGGATHEQYF TGTGCATATGGAGGGACAGGGGGCGCGACCCACGAGCAGTACTTC
- TRBJ2-2 14 TRBV6-2/TRBV6-3 - CASSPGGGAGELFF TGTGCCAGCAGCCCCGGGGGAGGCGCAGGGGAGCTGTTTTTT
- TRBJ2-7 14 TRBV7-9 TRBD1 CASSFDRGIYEQYF TGTGCCAGCAGCTTTGACAGGGGAATATACGAGCAGTACTTC
- TRBJ1-1 15 TRBV7-2 - CASSFGGVGGTEAFF TGTGCCAGCAGCTTCGGCGGGGTAGGCGGCACTGAAGCTTTCTTT
- TRBJ2-2 18 TRBV14 - CASSQESARASRTGELFF TGTGCCAGCAGCCAAGAGTCGGCCAGGGCATCAAGGACCGGGGAGCTGTTTTTT
- TRBJ1-2 14 TRBV5-5 - CASSQEVGDYGYTF TGTGCCAGCAGCCAGGAGGTAGGGGACTATGGCTACACCTTC
- TRBJ2-1 13 TRBV6-4 - CASSWTEYNEQFF TGTGCCAGCAGTTGGACTGAATACAATGAGCAGTTCTTC
- TRBJ2-3 15 TRBV6-5 - CASSWTRSSTDTQYF TGTGCCAGCAGTTGGACACGCTCTAGCACAGATACGCAGTATTTT
- TRBJ2-2 15 TRBV7-9 TRBD1 CASSPTGGHTGELFF TGTGCCAGCAGTCCAACAGGGGGCCACACCGGGGAGCTGTTTTTT
- TRBJ1-4 14 TRBV6-5 - CASRRTATNEKLFF TGTGCCAGCAGACGGACAGCAACTAATGAAAAACTGTTTTTT
- TRBJ2-2 13 TRBV25-1 - CASRGPNTGELFF TGTGCCAGCAGGGGTCCGAACACCGGGGAGCTGTTTTTT
few TRBJ2-3 16 TRBV29-1 TRBD1 CSVFRDRGPGTDTQYF TGCAGCGTTTTCCGGGACAGGGGGCCTGGGACAGATACGCAGTATTTT
- TRBJ2-1 20 TRBV6-2/TRBV6-3 - CASSYSKAAAPVRSYNEQFF TGTGCCAGCAGTTACTCGAAGGCAGCGGCCCCGGTTCGCTCCTACAATGAGCAGTTCTTC
- TRBJ1-5 15 TRBV5-6 TRBD1 CASSSRGRANQPQHF TGTGCCAGCAGCAGCAGGGGGCGGGCTAATCAGCCCCAGCATTTT
once TRBJ2-1 15 TRBV9 TRBD2 CASSVEAGGGIEQFF TGTGCCAGCAGCGTAGAGGCGGGGGGCGGGATTGAGCAGTTCTTC
- TRBJ1-2 16 TRBV27 TRBD1 CASRRTGDHPNYGYTF TGTGCCAGCAGAAGGACAGGGGACCATCCTAACTATGGCTACACCTTC
- TRBJ1-5 18 TRBV21-1 - CASSKGRSGPNSNQPQHF TGTGCCAGCAGCAAAGGGAGATCAGGGCCGAATAGCAATCAGCCCCAGCATTTT
- TRBJ1-2 14 TRBV6-1 - CASSEGWQSYGYTF TGTGCCAGCAGTGAAGGATGGCAGAGCTATGGCTACACCTTC
- TRBJ1-4 15 TRBV9 - CASSPEGGGNEKLFF TGTGCCAGCAGCCCCGAGGGAGGGGGTAATGAAAAACTGTTTTTT
- TRBJ1-1 13 TRBV24-1 - CATSDSVNTEAFF TGTGCCACCAGTGATTCCGTGAACACTGAAGCTTTCTTT
- TRBJ2-7 19 TRBV7-8 TRBD2 CASSLETATIAGVSYEQYF TGTGCCAGCAGCTTAGAGACAGCTACTATAGCGGGTGTATCCTACGAGCAGTACTTC
- TRBJ2-1 14 TRBV5-1 TRBD1 CASSQQGTYNEQFF TGCGCCAGCAGCCAACAGGGGACCTACAATGAGCAGTTCTTC
- TRBJ1-6 14 TRBV11-2 - CASSFGQVNSPLHF TGTGCCAGCAGCTTCGGACAAGTTAATTCACCCCTCCACTTT
- TRBJ2-7 13 TRBV6-5 TRBD1 CASRGQGTYEQYF TGTGCCAGCAGGGGACAGGGAACCTACGAGCAGTACTTC
once TRBJ1-6 16 TRBV20-1 TRBD1 CSASRTGGLNNSPLHF TGCAGTGCTAGTAGAACAGGGGGCCTAAATAATTCACCCCTCCACTTT
once TRBJ2-5 13 TRBV18 - CASSPVGKETQYF TGTGCCAGCTCACCGGTGGGCAAAGAGACCCAGTACTTC
- TRBJ1-4 13 TRBV12-3/TRBV12-4 - CASSEGQHEKLFF TGTGCCAGCAGTGAGGGACAACATGAAAAACTGTTTTTT
- TRBJ1-1 13 TRBV10-3 - CAISGQINTEAFF TGTGCCATCAGTGGACAAATTAACACTGAAGCTTTCTTT
- TRBJ1-5 14 TRBV19 - CASSMISTNQPQHF TGTGCCAGTAGTATGATCTCGACAAATCAGCCCCAGCATTTT
- TRBJ2-4 14 TRBV3-1/TRBV3-2 - CASSQVYRANIQYF TGTGCCAGCAGCCAAGTTTACAGGGCAAACATTCAGTACTTC
- TRBJ2-7 13 TRBV7-2 TRBD1 CASRSQGTHEQYF TGTGCCAGCAGATCACAGGGGACGCACGAGCAGTACTTC
- TRBJ2-5 13 TRBV7-2 - CASSPHISETQYF TGTGCCAGCAGCCCACACATTTCAGAGACCCAGTACTTC
- TRBJ1-2 18 TRBV7-3 - CASSFSGRTVNENYGYTF TGTGCCAGCAGCTTTTCGGGGCGGACAGTGAATGAGAACTATGGCTACACCTTC
- TRBJ2-6 15 TRBV6-5 - CASRKGDSGANVLTF TGTGCCAGCAGAAAAGGAGACTCTGGGGCCAACGTCCTGACTTTC
- TRBJ1-6 14 TRBV19 TRBD1 CASTAGQGVSPLHF TGTGCCAGTACCGCCGGACAGGGGGTTTCACCCCTCCACTTT
- TRBJ2-5 13 TRBV7-9 - CASLSPGVETQYF TGTGCCAGCCTTTCTCCAGGGGTAGAGACCCAGTACTTC
- TRBJ2-7 10 TRBV29-1 - CSVLVYEQYF TGCAGCGTTTTGGTCTACGAGCAGTACTTC
- TRBJ2-3 15 TRBV9 TRBD2 CASSTSGGAGDTQYF TGTGCCAGCAGCACTAGCGGGGGGGCCGGAGATACGCAGTATTTT
- TRBJ1-4 15 TRBV4-2 - CASSRDRQSNEKLFF TGTGCCAGCAGCCGAGACAGGCAATCTAATGAAAAACTGTTTTTT
- TRBJ2-5 15 TRBV7-7 - CASSFGAAIAETQYF TGTGCCAGCAGTTTTGGGGCAGCTATAGCGGAGACCCAGTACTTC
- TRBJ1-5 11 TRBV7-3 - CASSSKQPQHF TGTGCCAGCAGCTCAAAGCAACCCCAGCATTTT
- TRBJ1-6 12 TRBV29-1 - CSVRLLSGSLHF TGCAGCGTCCGACTTCTCTCAGGGTCCCTCCACTTT
- TRBJ2-7 16 TRBV7-2 - CASSLAAGASSYEQYF TGTGCCAGCAGCTTAGCTGCGGGGGCGAGCTCCTACGAGCAGTACTTC
- TRBJ1-2 13 TRBV6-5 - CASSYGPNYGYTF TGTGCCAGCAGTTACGGCCCTAACTATGGCTACACCTTC